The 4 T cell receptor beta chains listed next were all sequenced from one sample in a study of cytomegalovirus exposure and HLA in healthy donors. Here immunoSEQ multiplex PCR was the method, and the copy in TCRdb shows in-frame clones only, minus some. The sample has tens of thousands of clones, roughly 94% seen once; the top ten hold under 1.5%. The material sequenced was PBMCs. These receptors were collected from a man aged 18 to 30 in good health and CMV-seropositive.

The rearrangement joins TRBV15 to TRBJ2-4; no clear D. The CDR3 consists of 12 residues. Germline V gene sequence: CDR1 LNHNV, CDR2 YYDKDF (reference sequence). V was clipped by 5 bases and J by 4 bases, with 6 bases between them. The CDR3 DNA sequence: TGTGCCACCAGCCTCAGGAAAAACATTCAGTACTTC. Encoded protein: CATSLRKNIQYF.

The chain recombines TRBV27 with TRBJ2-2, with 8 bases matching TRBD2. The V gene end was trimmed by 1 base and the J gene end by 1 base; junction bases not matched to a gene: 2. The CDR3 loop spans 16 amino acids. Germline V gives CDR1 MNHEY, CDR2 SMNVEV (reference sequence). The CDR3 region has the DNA TGTGCCAGCAGTTTATTGGCGGGGGGGAACACCGGGGAGCTGTTTTTT. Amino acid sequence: CASSLLAGGNTGELFF.

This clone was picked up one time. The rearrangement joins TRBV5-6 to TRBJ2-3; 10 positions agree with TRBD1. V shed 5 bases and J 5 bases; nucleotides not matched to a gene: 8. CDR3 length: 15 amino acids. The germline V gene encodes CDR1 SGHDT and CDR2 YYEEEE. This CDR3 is CASRTRQGAGDTQYF. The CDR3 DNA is TGTGCCAGCAGGACGAGACAGGGGGCAGGAGATACGCAGTATTTT.

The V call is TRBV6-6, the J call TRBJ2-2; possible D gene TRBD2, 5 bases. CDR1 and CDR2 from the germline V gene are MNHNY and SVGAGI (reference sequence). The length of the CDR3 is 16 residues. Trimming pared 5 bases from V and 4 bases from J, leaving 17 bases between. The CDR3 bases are TGTGCCAGCAGTCCCTCAGGAGCACGGGGCACCGGGGAGCTGTTTTTT. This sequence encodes CASSPSGARGTGELFF.